The 12 T cell receptor beta chains given below trace back to one sample, sequenced in a study of blood T cells in healthy people across ages. A second PCR, run for roughly 7 to 12 cycles, used a sample-barcoded 5' primer plus a J-beta primer mix. In TCRdb, the 5' RACE reads were re-called with MiXCR into one record per CDR3 protein. The sample contains around 1.5 million distinct CDR3 sequences, around 36% of which appear only once. The material sequenced was blood. These receptors all come from a young woman in good health.

This clonotype was seen repeatedly, ten times or more. The chain couples TRBV29-1 to TRBJ2-7, with 7 bases matching TRBD1. The ends lost 7 bases at V and 0 bases at J; junction bases unmatched: 6. The CDR3 has 13 amino acids. Germline V CDR1 and CDR2: SQVTM, ANQGSEA. CDR3 residues: CSASTGPSYEQYF. The CDR3 DNA follows: TGCAGCGCCTCGACAGGGCCCTCCTACGAGCAGTACTTC.

The V and J genes are TRBV18 and TRBJ2-7; D is perhaps TRBD1 or TRBD2 (5 bases each). Germline CDR1 and CDR2: KGHSH and LQKENI. This CDR3 comprises 13 residues. The ends were cut back, 3 bases at V and 5 bases at J, with 11 bases in the middle. The CDR3 spells CASSPRDGDEQYF. The DNA of the CDR3 is TGTGCCAGCTCACCCCGGGACGGAGACGAGCAGTACTTC.

The genes are TRBV5-5 and TRBJ2-5, with 9 positions matching TRBD2. Trimming cost V 5 bases and J 1 base; bases outside gene matches: 0. The CDR3 is made up of 13 amino acids. The germline gives CDR1 SGHKS, CDR2 YYEKEE (reference sequence). CDR3 amino acids: CASRRGGQETQYF. The CDR3 coding sequence is TGTGCCAGCAGGCGGGGGGGCCAAGAGACCCAGTACTTC.

This clonotype was picked up a small number of times. This chain joins TRBV20-1 and TRBJ2-1, with D tentatively TRBD1 (6 bases). V lost 5 bases to trimming and J lost 5 bases, with 13 bases between them. The CDR3 contains 13 residues. Germline CDR1 is DFQATT and CDR2 is SNEGSKA (reference sequence). This CDR3 is CSAPRGVHNEQFF. In nucleotides, the CDR3 is TGCAGTGCTCCCAGGGGAGTCCACAATGAGCAGTTCTTC.

This clonotype came up once. The chain recombines TRBV20-1 with TRBJ1-4; 7 bases match TRBD1. CDR1 and CDR2 (germline): DFQATT, SNEGSKA (reference sequence). The CDR3 runs 15 residues. V shed 5 bases, J shed 4 bases, and the junction held 10 bases outside the gene matches. The CDR3 coding sequence is TGCAGTGCTCGCTCAGCCGGGACAGTTAATGAAAAACTGTTTTTT. Its translation: CSARSAGTVNEKLFF.

Remarks on this clonotype: A much bigger clone sits one base away, suggesting this may be a read error. The chain carries TRBV12-3 or TRBV12-4 and TRBJ1-5, with 10 bases fitting TRBD1. The CDR3 is 14 amino acids. The ends lost 6 bases at V and 7 bases at J; junction bases unmatched: 6. The CDR3 here is CASRGTGEPQPQHF. As DNA, the CDR3 is TGTGCCAGCAGGGGGACAGGGGAACCGCAGCCCCAGCATTTT.

This rearrangement joins TRBV6-1 to TRBJ2-1; tentative D call: TRBD2 (6 bases). The CDR3 covers 11 residues. Trimming shortened V by 6 bases and J by 15 bases, and 15 bases separated the two germline ends. Germline-derived CDR1 and CDR2 are MNHNS and SASEGT. Here the CDR3 reads CASRLASSGFF. The CDR3 DNA follows: TGTGCCAGCAGACTAGCTTCAAGTGGGTTCTTC.

V and J are TRBV28 and TRBJ1-2; weak D call: TRBD1 (5 bases). This CDR3 spans 13 amino acids. V was shortened by 1 base and J by 6 bases, with 9 bases between the two germline ends. CDR1 is MDHEN, CDR2 SYDVKM, per germline. In DNA, the CDR3 is TGTGCCAGCAGTTTATACCGGGGGGATGGCTACACCTTC. Translating it yields CASSLYRGDGYTF.

This clonotype was counted only a few times. The chain couples TRBV14 to TRBJ2-5; possibly TRBD1 or TRBD2 for D (5 bases each). The ends were cut back, 1 base at V and 2 bases at J, with 14 bases in the middle. This CDR3 comprises 16 residues. Germline CDR1 is SGHDN and CDR2 is FVKESK. In nucleotides, the CDR3 is TGTGCCAGCAGCCAAGGGGACCTGAACCCGCAAGAGACCCAGTACTTC. It codes for CASSQGDLNPQETQYF. Supplemented by reference TRBV14 and TRBJ2-5, the full variable domain reads EAGVTQFPSHSVIEKGQTVTLRCDPISGHDNLYWYRRVMGKEIKFLLHFVKESKQDESGMPNNRFLAERTGGTYSTLKVQPAELEDSGVYFCASSQGDLNPQETQYFGPGTRLLVL.

The CDR3 nucleotides are TGTGCCAGCAGGGGGGAATTCCAAGAGACCCAGTACTTC. Its protein is CASRGEFQETQYF. The V call is TRBV6-6, the J call TRBJ2-5, with D possibly being TRBD1 or TRBD2 (5 bases each). Germline CDR1 is MNHNY and CDR2 is SVGAGI (reference sequence). CDR3 size: 13 residues. Trimming removed 6 bases from V and 1 base from J, with 9 bases in between.

The V call is TRBV4-1, the J call TRBJ1-1; D is unresolved. This CDR3 has 14 residues. The germline gives CDR1 MGHRA, CDR2 YSYEKL. V lost 0 bases, J lost 6 bases, and 11 bases lay in between. The CDR3 DNA follows: TGCGCCAGCAGCCAAGAGGACTTTGCCCCTGAAGCTTTCTTT. Protein sequence: CASSQEDFAPEAFF.

DNA of the CDR3: TGTGCCAGCAGCCCCGGACTAGTAAAAACCACCGGGGAGCTGTTTTTT. Amino acids: CASSPGLVKTTGELFF. The V and J genes are TRBV7-6 and TRBJ2-2; 7 nucleotides agree with TRBD2. The germline CDR1 and CDR2 sequences are SGHVS and FNYEAQ. The CDR3 covers 16 residues. The V segment lost 5 bases and the J segment 4 bases; nucleotides outside the gene matches: 10.